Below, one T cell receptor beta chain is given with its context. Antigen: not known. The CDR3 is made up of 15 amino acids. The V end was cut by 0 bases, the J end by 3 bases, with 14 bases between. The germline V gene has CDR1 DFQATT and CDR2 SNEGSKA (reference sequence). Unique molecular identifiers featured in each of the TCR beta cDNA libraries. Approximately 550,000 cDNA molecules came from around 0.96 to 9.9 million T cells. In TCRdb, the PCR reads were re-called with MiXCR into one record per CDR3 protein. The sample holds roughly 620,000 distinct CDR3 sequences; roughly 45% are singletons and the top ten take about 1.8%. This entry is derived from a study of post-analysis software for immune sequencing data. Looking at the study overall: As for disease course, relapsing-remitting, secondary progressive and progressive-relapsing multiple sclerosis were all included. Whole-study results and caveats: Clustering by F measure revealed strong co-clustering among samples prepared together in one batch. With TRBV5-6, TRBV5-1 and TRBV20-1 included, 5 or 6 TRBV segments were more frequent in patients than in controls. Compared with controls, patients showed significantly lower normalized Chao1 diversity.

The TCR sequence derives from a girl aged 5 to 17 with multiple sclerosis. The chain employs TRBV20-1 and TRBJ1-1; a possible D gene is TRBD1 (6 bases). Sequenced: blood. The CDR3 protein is CSAREYRAVYTEAFF. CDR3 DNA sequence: TGCAGTGCTAGAGAGTACAGGGCGGTTTACACTGAAGCTTTCTTT.